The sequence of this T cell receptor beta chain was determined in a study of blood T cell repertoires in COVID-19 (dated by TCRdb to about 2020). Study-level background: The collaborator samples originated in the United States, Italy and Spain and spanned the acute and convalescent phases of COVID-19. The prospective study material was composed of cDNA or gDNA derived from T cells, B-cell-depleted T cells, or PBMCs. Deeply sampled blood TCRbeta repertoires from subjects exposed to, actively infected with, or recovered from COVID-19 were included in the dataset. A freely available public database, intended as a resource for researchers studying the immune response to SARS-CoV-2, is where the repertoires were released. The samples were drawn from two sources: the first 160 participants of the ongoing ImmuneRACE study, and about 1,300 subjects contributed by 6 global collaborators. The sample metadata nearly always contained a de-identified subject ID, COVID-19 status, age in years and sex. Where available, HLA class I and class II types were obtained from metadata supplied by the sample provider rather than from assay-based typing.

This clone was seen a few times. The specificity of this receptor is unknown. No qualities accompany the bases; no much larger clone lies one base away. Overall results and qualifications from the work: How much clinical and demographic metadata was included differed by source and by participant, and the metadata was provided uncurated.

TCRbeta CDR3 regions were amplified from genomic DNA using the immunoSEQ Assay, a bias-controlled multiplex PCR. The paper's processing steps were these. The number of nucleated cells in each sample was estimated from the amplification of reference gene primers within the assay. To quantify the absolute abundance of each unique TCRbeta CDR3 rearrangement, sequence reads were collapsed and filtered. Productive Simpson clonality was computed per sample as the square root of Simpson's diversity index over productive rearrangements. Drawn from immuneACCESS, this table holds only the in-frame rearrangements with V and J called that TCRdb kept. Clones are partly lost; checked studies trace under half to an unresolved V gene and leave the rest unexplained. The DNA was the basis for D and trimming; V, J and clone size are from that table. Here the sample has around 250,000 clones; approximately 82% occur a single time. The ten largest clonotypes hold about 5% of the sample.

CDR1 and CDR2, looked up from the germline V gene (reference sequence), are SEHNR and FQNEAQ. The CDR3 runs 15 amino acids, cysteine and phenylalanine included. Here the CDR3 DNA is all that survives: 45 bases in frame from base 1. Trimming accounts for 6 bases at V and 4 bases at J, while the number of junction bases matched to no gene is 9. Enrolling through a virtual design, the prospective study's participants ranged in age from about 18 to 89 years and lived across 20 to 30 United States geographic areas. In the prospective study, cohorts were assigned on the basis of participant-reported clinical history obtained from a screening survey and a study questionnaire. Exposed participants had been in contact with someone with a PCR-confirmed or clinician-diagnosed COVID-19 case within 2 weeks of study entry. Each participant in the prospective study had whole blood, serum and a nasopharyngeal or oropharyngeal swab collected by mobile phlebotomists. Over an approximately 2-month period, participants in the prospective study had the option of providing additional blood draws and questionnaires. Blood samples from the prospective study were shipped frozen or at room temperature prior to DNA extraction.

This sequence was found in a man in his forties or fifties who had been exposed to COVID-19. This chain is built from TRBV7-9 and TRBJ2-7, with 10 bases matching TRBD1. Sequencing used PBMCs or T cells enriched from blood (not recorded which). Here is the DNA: TGTGCCAGCAGACCGACCGGGACAGGGGTGTACGAGCAGTACTTC. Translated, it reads CASRPTGTGVYEQYF.